These 25 T cell receptor beta chains were all obtained from the same sample, sequenced in a study of CD8 T cells in Susac syndrome. The authors reverse transcribed about 0.5 to 1 ug RNA with random hexamers. TCRdb re-called the immunoSEQ multiplex PCR reads through MiXCR, storing one row per CDR3 protein. The sample lists tens of thousands of distinct CDR3 sequences; 95% were seen once. The sample taken for sequencing was CD8+ T cells from PBMCs. These receptors were collected from a human donor with Susac syndrome.

The chain links TRBV27 to TRBJ2-3; perhaps TRBD1 as D (6 bases). Deletions cut 4 bases from V and 0 bases from J, with 14 bases between. Per germline, CDR1 MNHEY and CDR2 SMNVEV (reference sequence). The CDR3 runs 16 residues. CDR3: CASSSRQAFSTDTQYF. As DNA, the CDR3 is TGTGCCAGCAGTTCAAGACAGGCCTTTAGCACAGATACGCAGTATTTT.

The chain uses TRBV3-1 and TRBJ2-7; D could derive from TRBD1 or TRBD2 (6 bases each). V lost 3 bases and J 4 bases, leaving 16 bases between the germline ends. The length of the CDR3 is 15 residues. Germline CDR1 and CDR2: LGHDT and YNNKEL (reference sequence). The CDR3 here is CASSQYVGGTYEQYF. The CDR3 DNA reads as TGTGCCAGCAGCCAGTATGTGGGGGGCACGTACGAGCAGTACTTC.

The rearrangement links TRBV15 to TRBJ1-4, with 8 bases aligning to TRBD1. J gave up 4 bases and V 5 bases, and 12 bases lay outside the gene matches. The CDR3 is 17 amino acids. From germline, CDR1 is LNHNV and CDR2 YYDKDF (reference sequence). The CDR3 DNA is TGTGCCACCAGCTGGACGACCGGGGACAGGCGTAATGAAAAACTGTTTTTT. Translated, it gives CATSWTTGDRRNEKLFF.

The chain combines TRBV7-9 with TRBJ2-2; a possible D gene is TRBD1 (7 bases). The CDR3 has 13 amino acids. Germline values: CDR1 SEHNR, CDR2 FQNEAQ (reference sequence). V dropped 5 bases and J dropped 9 bases, with 13 bases sitting between them. The CDR3 DNA follows: TGTGCCAGCAGCCCGGAGGGACAGAGGGAGCTGTTTTTT. Translated, it gives CASSPEGQRELFF.

The CDR3 DNA follows: TGTGCCTGGAGTGGAGGCGTGTCAGGGGGCGAGCAGTACTTC. Protein sequence: CAWSGGVSGGEQYF. The rearrangement joins TRBV30 to TRBJ2-7, with TRBD1 matching over 7 bases. Trimming at V came to 1 base and at J to 6 bases, leaving 9 bases not matched to a gene. CDR1 is GTSNPN and CDR2 is SVGIG in the germline V gene (reference sequence). CDR3 length: 14 residues.

This chain connects TRBV5-6 to TRBJ2-7, with D perhaps being TRBD1 or TRBD2 (5 bases each). V was cut by 5 bases and J by 5 bases, with 17 bases left in between. The length of the CDR3 is 14 residues. Germline CDR1 reads SGHDT; CDR2 reads YYEEEE. The CDR3 protein is CASRFVGELNEQYF. Written as DNA, the CDR3 is TGTGCCAGCAGGTTTGTGGGGGAACTGAACGAGCAGTACTTC.

The rearrangement uses TRBV4-3 and TRBJ1-2; TRBD1 matches at 8 bases. CDR3 length: 15 amino acids. Germline assignment: CDR1 LGHNA and CDR2 YSLEER. V shed 1 base, J shed 2 bases, and the junction held 3 bases outside the gene matches. CDR3 coding DNA: TGCGCCAGCAGCCAAGGGACAGGGCCAAACTATGGCTACACCTTC. Its protein is CASSQGTGPNYGYTF.

This chain connects TRBV29-1 to TRBJ2-7; 7 nucleotides line up with TRBD1. The CDR3 sequence is 14 residues long. The V and J ends lost 1 base and 1 base, in that order; junction bases with no gene match: 4. Germline lookup yields CDR1 SQVTM and CDR2 ANQGSEA. The CDR3 DNA reads TGCAGCGTTGAAGTACAGGGGACGTCCTACGAGCAGTACTTC. Amino acid sequence: CSVEVQGTSYEQYF.

The chain combines TRBV19 with TRBJ2-6, with D perhaps matching TRBD2 (5 bases). CDR1 and CDR2 (germline): LNHDA, SQIVND (reference sequence). This CDR3 comprises 15 residues. Trimming removed 1 base at V and 2 bases at J, with 6 bases between. CDR3 bases: TGTGCCAGTAGTATAGGGGGAGCTGGGGCCAACGTCCTGACTTTC. It translates to CASSIGGAGANVLTF.

The J gene is TRBJ2-7, the V gene TRBV29-1; 8 bases match TRBD2. Trimming took 5 bases from V and 0 from J; bases not matched to a gene: 9. This CDR3 has 15 amino acids. Germline V gene lookup returns CDR1 SQVTM and CDR2 ANQGSEA. This CDR3 is CSVFLGLAGSYEQYF. The CDR3 DNA follows: TGCAGCGTTTTCCTAGGACTAGCAGGCTCCTACGAGCAGTACTTC.

V usage is TRBV2 and J usage is TRBJ2-7; D possibly corresponds to TRBD1 (5 bases). CDR1 is SNHLY and CDR2 is FYNNEI in the germline V gene. V gave up 7 bases and J gave up 3 bases, with 16 bases separating them. The CDR3 is made up of 14 amino acids. CDR3 amino acids: CASTRQSEIYEQYF. DNA for the CDR3: TGTGCCAGCACTAGACAGAGCGAGATCTACGAGCAGTACTTC.

The chain is built from TRBV7-2 and TRBJ2-5; 13 bases align to TRBD2. After removal of 1 base from V and 5 bases from J, the junction contained 1 base not matched to a gene. The CDR3 sequence is 15 residues long. Looked up from germline, CDR1 is SGHTA and CDR2 is FQGNSA. This chain's CDR3 is CASSLGTSGSETQYF. The CDR3 DNA follows: TGTGCCAGCAGCTTAGGGACTAGCGGGAGTGAGACCCAGTACTTC.

The chain recombines TRBV30 with TRBJ2-1, with 7 bases matching TRBD2. V was clipped by 3 bases and J by 0 bases; unmatched bases: 5. The CDR3 spans 15 residues. Germline V gene data show CDR1 as GTSNPN and CDR2 as SVGIG (reference sequence). The CDR3 here is CAWRASGNSYNEQFF. DNA for the CDR3: TGTGCCTGGAGAGCCAGCGGGAACTCCTACAATGAGCAGTTCTTC.

This clonotype was seen once. The chain links TRBV3-1 to TRBJ1-1; D not resolved. Germline CDR1 LGHDT, CDR2 YNNKEL (reference sequence). The germline V and J ends were trimmed by 3 bases and 0 bases, with 8 bases remaining between them. The CDR3 sequence is 14 residues long. CDR3 sequence: CASSQGALNTEAFF. CDR3 bases: TGTGCCAGCAGCCAGGGCGCTTTGAACACTGAAGCTTTCTTT.

The sample holds one count of this clonotype. This rearrangement joins TRBV29-1 to TRBJ2-1; D gene uncertain. The CDR3 extends over 14 amino acids. Germline CDR1 is SQVTM and CDR2 is ANQGSEA. The V end was cut by 3 bases, the J end by 8 bases, with 17 bases between. CDR3: CSVEPSLTIDEQFF. The CDR3 nucleotides read TGCAGCGTTGAGCCCTCTTTAACGATCGATGAGCAGTTCTTC.

The chain carries TRBV6-5 and TRBJ2-3; D gene ambiguous. The CDR3 totals 14 residues. Germline V gene sequence: CDR1 MNHEY, CDR2 SVGAGI. Trimming took 6 bases from V and 6 from J, leaving 16 bases between them. The CDR3 here is CASSTDLFADTQYF. For the CDR3, the DNA is TGTGCCAGCAGCACGGACCTGTTCGCCGATACGCAGTATTTT.

The V call is TRBV7-9, the J call TRBJ2-5; 8 bases fit TRBD1. Germline V gene data show CDR1 as SEHNR and CDR2 as FQNEAQ (reference sequence). The CDR3 runs to 14 residues. The V gene end was trimmed by 5 bases and the J gene end by 5 bases; junction bases not matched to a gene: 7. CDR3 DNA: TGTGCCAGCAGCCGACAGGGGCTGGAGGAGACCCAGTACTTC. As protein: CASSRQGLEETQYF. The full variable domain, rest sourced from reference TRBV7-9 and TRBJ2-5, is DTGVSQNPRHKITKRGQNVTFRCDPISEHNRLYWYRQTLGQGPEFLTYFQNEAQLEKSRLLSDRFSAERPKGSFSTLEIQRTEQGDSAMYLCASSRQGLEETQYFGPGTRLLVL.

Only one count was recorded for this clonotype. The chain carries TRBV6-5 and TRBJ1-1; D not resolved. The CDR3 has 16 amino acids. The ends were cut back, 1 base at V and 6 bases at J, with 18 bases in the middle. CDR1 and CDR2 (germline): MNHEY, SVGAGI. The CDR3 DNA reads as TGTGCCAGCAGTTACTTAAGAGAAGGATGGGATCCTGAAGCTTTCTTT. It codes for CASSYLREGWDPEAFF.

V usage is TRBV9 and J usage is TRBJ1-1; D is ambiguous. Deletions cut 0 bases from V and 6 bases from J, with 9 bases between. The CDR3 is made up of 13 amino acids. Looked up from germline, CDR1 is SGDLS and CDR2 is YYNGEE. The CDR3 region has the DNA TGTGCCAGCAGCGTAGAAGTGACGTCTGAAGCTTTCTTT. Translated: CASSVEVTSEAFF. The variable domain in full, with the rest retrieved from reference TRBV9 and TRBJ1-1, is DSGVTQTPKHLITATGQRVTLRCSPRSGDLSVYWYQQSLDQGLQFLIQYYNGEERAKGNILERFSAQQFPDLHSELNLSSLELGDSALYFCASSVEVTSEAFFGQGTRLTVV.

The gene calls are TRBV7-8 and TRBJ2-3; TRBD2 matches at 9 bases. V shed 5 bases, J shed 3 bases, and the junction held 9 bases outside the gene matches. Per the germline V gene, CDR1 is SGHVS and CDR2 is FQNEAQ. This CDR3 region has 16 residues. The CDR3 region has the DNA TGTGCCAGCAGCCTTGGGACTAGCCCAAGTACAGATACGCAGTATTTT. This sequence encodes CASSLGTSPSTDTQYF.

The chain carries TRBV28 and TRBJ1-1; a weak D match, TRBD1 (5 bases). Trimming left V 6 bases short and J 7 bases short, with 6 bases between. The V gene's germline CDR1 is MDHEN and CDR2 SYDVKM. The CDR3 spans 10 residues. The CDR3 reads CASRDSEAFF. The CDR3 DNA sequence: TGTGCCAGCAGAGACAGTGAAGCTTTCTTT.

V gene TRBV3-1 combines with J gene TRBJ2-5; D might be TRBD2 (6 bases). The CDR3 runs to 14 residues. The V end was cut by 4 bases, the J end by 2 bases, with 11 bases between. Germline V CDR1 and CDR2: LGHDT, YNNKEL (reference sequence). The CDR3: CASSPPGGQETQYF. The CDR3 bases are TGTGCCAGCAGCCCCCCCGGGGGTCAAGAGACCCAGTACTTC.

The chain links TRBV30 to TRBJ1-1; TRBD1 matches 8 bases. In germline, CDR1 is GTSNPN, CDR2 SVGIG (reference sequence). J lost 4 bases, V lost 0 bases, and 1 base had no gene match. This CDR3 has 13 residues. The CDR3 reads CAWSVDRGTEAFF. CDR3 bases: TGTGCCTGGAGTGTCGACAGGGGCACTGAAGCTTTCTTT.

CDR3 region: CASSGGAYTNYGYTF. In nucleotides, the CDR3 is TGTGCCAGCAGCGGCGGGGCATACACTAACTATGGCTACACCTTC. The rearrangement joins TRBV9 to TRBJ1-2, with a possible D match to TRBD1 (5 bases). The germline gives CDR1 SGDLS, CDR2 YYNGEE. Trimming cost V 3 bases and J 0 bases, with 12 bases left between them. The CDR3 totals 15 residues.

CDR3: CSARLDSQGYEQYF. CDR3 bases: TGCAGTGCTAGACTGGACAGTCAAGGGTACGAGCAGTACTTC. The rearrangement links TRBV20-1 to TRBJ2-7; a weak D match, TRBD1 (6 bases). Germline V gene lookup returns CDR1 DFQATT and CDR2 SNEGSKA (reference sequence). The CDR3 is made up of 14 amino acids. Trimming cost V 2 bases and J 4 bases, with 15 bases left between them.